Below are 23 T cell receptor beta chains sequenced from a single sample in a study of cytomegalovirus exposure and HLA in healthy donors. The PCR ran on 60 Vbeta and 13 Jbeta primers. Some clones are missing from TCRdb's copy, which holds only in-frame ones; the method was immunoSEQ multiplex PCR. The repertoire includes 200,000 or so clones, over 65% of them detected once, and roughly 0.6% sits in the top ten. Sequencing was performed on PBMCs. The origin of the receptors is a man between 18 and 29 years old in good health and CMV-seronegative.

The chain links TRBV5-1 to TRBJ1-2; 8 bases align to TRBD1. V lost 0 bases and J lost 4; bases outside the gene matches: 11. CDR3 length: 17 amino acids. CDR1 is SGHRS, CDR2 YFSETQ, per germline. The CDR3 sequence is CASSLGLSDRELYGYTF. CDR3 DNA: TGCGCCAGCAGCTTGGGATTATCGGACAGGGAGCTCTATGGCTACACCTTC.

The CDR3: CASSPVPSGEHEQFF. In DNA form, the CDR3 reads TGCGCCAGCAGCCCGGTCCCATCGGGAGAGCATGAGCAGTTCTTC. The V gene is TRBV4-1, the J gene TRBJ2-1; D possibly corresponds to TRBD2 (6 bases). CDR1 is MGHRA, CDR2 YSYEKL, per germline. The CDR3 is 15 amino acids. V was trimmed by 4 bases and J by 8 bases, leaving 18 bases between them.

This clone was seen a handful of times. The chain uses TRBV6-5 and TRBJ1-5; D call uncertain. CDR1 is MNHEY, CDR2 SVGAGI, per germline. V was shortened by 6 bases and J by 6 bases, with 12 bases between the two germline ends. The CDR3 totals 13 residues. DNA of the CDR3: TGTGCCAGCAGCGGGAAGTTCGGTCAGCCCCAGCATTTT. It specifies CASSGKFGQPQHF.

This clone occurred a few times. A read error is likely, as this CDR3 ends without the conserved phenylalanine or tryptophan. Because the CDR3's place on the DNA is in doubt, the DNA is left out and the CDR3 is given as listed by TCRdb. The rearrangement uses TRBV6-1 and TRBJ1-1. Germline V lookup: CDR1 MNHNS, CDR2 SASEGT. The CDR3 adds up to 12 amino acids, both ends counted. Here the CDR3 reads CASSEGVGWRAV.

The chain recombines TRBV6-5 with TRBJ2-7, with 11 bases fitting TRBD2. J gave up 0 bases and V 6 bases, and 4 bases lay outside the gene matches. CDR3 size: 15 residues. Germline CDR1 reads MNHEY; CDR2 reads SVGAGI. The CDR3 DNA follows: TGTGCCAGCAGAAAGACTAGCGGGGACTCCTACGAGCAGTACTTC. It translates to CASRKTSGDSYEQYF.

DNA for the CDR3: TGTGCCAGCTCACCACGGCGGGAGGCCTACAATGAGCAGTTCTTC. Its translation is CASSPRREAYNEQFF. V gene TRBV18 combines with J gene TRBJ2-1; TRBD2 agrees at 8 bases. The CDR3 consists of 15 residues. CDR1 is KGHSH, CDR2 LQKENI, per germline. V was clipped by 1 base and J by 2 bases; unmatched bases: 1.

The rearrangement joins TRBV30 to TRBJ1-2; no clear D. The V gene lost 4 bases and the J gene lost 4 bases, with 16 bases spanning the gap. The CDR3 has 14 amino acids. The V gene's germline CDR1 is GTSNPN and CDR2 SVGIG (reference sequence). CDR3 amino acids: CAWKRFGFGYGYTF. DNA for the CDR3: TGTGCCTGGAAGCGATTTGGCTTTGGCTATGGCTACACCTTC.

The rearrangement links TRBV28 to TRBJ2-3; D perhaps matches TRBD2 (6 bases). Germline-derived CDR1 and CDR2 are MDHEN and SYDVKM. V was shortened by 5 bases and J by 7 bases, with 19 bases between the two germline ends. This CDR3 region has 15 residues. The CDR3 sequence: CASSPNSGRVNTQYF. The CDR3 DNA is TGTGCCAGCAGTCCCAATTCCGGGAGAGTTAATACGCAGTATTTT. The full variable domain, completed using reference TRBV28 and TRBJ2-3, is DVKVTQSSRYLVKRTGEKVFLECVQDMDHENMFWYRQDPGLGLRLIYFSYDVKMKEKGDIPEGYSVSREKKERFSLILESASTNQTSMYLCASSPNSGRVNTQYFGPGTRLTVL.

This rearrangement joins TRBV10-2 to TRBJ1-5, with 9 bases aligning to TRBD1. This CDR3 contains 15 residues. V lost 4 bases, J lost 4 bases, and 5 bases stayed unmatched. Germline lookup yields CDR1 WSHSY and CDR2 SAAADI. This chain's CDR3 is CASSGGQGVNQPQHF. DNA of the CDR3: TGCGCCAGCAGTGGGGGACAGGGAGTGAATCAGCCCCAGCATTTT.

This sequence joins TRBV28 and TRBJ2-7, with a weak D call TRBD1 (7 bases). This CDR3 comprises 14 residues. Germline V gene data show CDR1 as MDHEN and CDR2 as SYDVKM. V was cut by 7 bases and J by 4 bases, with 17 bases left in between. The CDR3 sequence: CASTAGGGGYEQYF. The CDR3 nucleotides are TGTGCCAGCACCGCCGGAGGGGGCGGGTACGAGCAGTACTTC.

V usage is TRBV5-4 and J usage is TRBJ2-7; 9 nucleotides line up with TRBD2. Germline values: CDR1 SGHNT, CDR2 YYREEE (reference sequence). The CDR3 is made up of 15 amino acids. The trim removed 0 bases at V and 2 bases at J, leaving 3 bases unmatched. The CDR3 bases are TGTGCCAGCAGCTTGGGCGGGGGGGAGGCCTACGAGCAGTACTTC. This translates into CASSLGGGEAYEQYF.

This clone has only one observation. The chain uses TRBV5-6 and TRBJ2-3, with 8 bases fitting TRBD2. CDR1 and CDR2 (germline): SGHDT, YYEEEE. V gave up 4 bases and J gave up 11 bases; unmatched junction bases: 9. CDR3 size: 13 residues. The CDR3 nucleotides are TGTGCCAGCAGCCTAGCGGGTACCTTTAGGCAGTATTTT. Translating it yields CASSLAGTFRQYF.

The V gene is TRBV30, the J gene TRBJ2-1; unclear D gene. Germline V lookup: CDR1 GTSNPN, CDR2 SVGIG (reference sequence). The CDR3 is 13 residues long. The V and J ends lost 4 bases and 3 bases respectively, with 10 bases between them. CDR3 region: CAWTSGNYNEQFF. In nucleotides, the CDR3 is TGTGCCTGGACCTCCGGTAACTACAATGAGCAGTTCTTC.

V gene TRBV10-2 combines with J gene TRBJ2-3; D unclear. The germline V gene has CDR1 WSHSY and CDR2 SAAADI. With 7 bases removed from V and 0 bases from J, the gap between germline ends came to 11 bases. There are 14 residues in the CDR3. The chain's CDR3 is CASMAAASTDTQYF. The CDR3 coding sequence is TGCGCCAGCATGGCGGCAGCTAGCACAGATACGCAGTATTTT.

J is TRBJ2-1 and V is TRBV2; D may be TRBD1 (5 bases). V gave up 5 bases and J gave up 2 bases, with 13 bases separating them. CDR3 length equals 15 residues. CDR1 and CDR2 from the germline V gene are SNHLY and FYNNEI. The CDR3 nucleotides are TGTGCCAGCAGTAACCAGGGTACCCCCTACAATGAGCAGTTCTTC. Protein: CASSNQGTPYNEQFF.

In its sample, this clone was seen a few times. The chain combines TRBV5-1 with TRBJ2-7, with D possibly TRBD1 on 5 matching bases. The germline V gene encodes CDR1 SGHRS and CDR2 YFSETQ. The CDR3 covers 15 residues. V was cut by 4 bases and J by 0 bases, with 14 bases left in between. The CDR3 loop reads CASSPQTVSSYEQYF. The CDR3 DNA follows: TGCGCCAGCAGCCCCCAGACAGTAAGCTCCTACGAGCAGTACTTC. The variable domain in full, completed from reference TRBV5-1 and TRBJ2-7, reads KAGVTQTPRYLIKTRGQQVTLSCSPISGHRSVSWYQQTPGQGLQFLFEYFSETQRNKGNFPGRFSGRQFSNSRSEMNVSTLELGDSALYLCASSPQTVSSYEQYFGPGTRLTVT.

This chain uses TRBV10-3 with TRBJ2-1, with TRBD2 matching over 10 bases. CDR1 and CDR2 (germline): ENHRY, SYGVKD. CDR3 length: 23 residues. The ends lost 4 bases at V and 0 bases at J; junction bases unmatched: 24. The CDR3 reads CAISAWGGASGSGPRGSYNEQFF. In DNA form, the CDR3 reads TGTGCCATCAGTGCTTGGGGGGGGGCTAGCGGGAGTGGGCCTCGGGGCTCCTACAATGAGCAGTTCTTC.

The gene calls are TRBV4-2 and TRBJ1-2; D gene uncertain. The germline gives CDR1 LGHNA, CDR2 YNFKEQ. Trimming removed 0 bases at V and 4 bases at J, with 12 bases between. This CDR3 comprises 15 residues. As DNA, the CDR3 is TGTGCCAGCAGCCAAGATTCGGGCGCGGGCTATGGCTACACCTTC. It specifies CASSQDSGAGYGYTF.

The V and J genes are TRBV19 and TRBJ2-1, with TRBD1 identical over 7 bases. Unmatched junction bases numbered 8, after V lost 5 bases and J lost 4 bases. Looked up from germline, CDR1 is LNHDA and CDR2 is SQIVND (reference sequence). CDR3 size: 15 residues. This CDR3 reads CASSAAGTDYNEQFF. The CDR3 coding sequence is TGTGCCAGTAGTGCCGCCGGGACAGATTACAATGAGCAGTTCTTC.

The rearrangement links TRBV19 to TRBJ1-4, with TRBD1 identical over 7 bases. Germline assignment: CDR1 LNHDA and CDR2 SQIVND (reference sequence). CDR3 length: 15 amino acids. V lost 3 bases to trimming and J lost 8 bases; unmatched junction nucleotides: 9. Here the CDR3 DNA reads TGTGCCAGTAGTATGGGGCCAGGGGGTCCCGAAAAACTGTTTTTT. This codes for CASSMGPGGPEKLFF.

This rearrangement joins TRBV14 to TRBJ1-5, with D perhaps matching TRBD1 (5 bases). The germline V gene encodes CDR1 SGHDN and CDR2 FVKESK. This CDR3 contains 13 residues. V dropped 4 bases and J dropped 1 base, with 5 bases sitting between them. The CDR3 protein is CASSRGSNQPQHF. The CDR3 bases are TGTGCCAGCAGCCGGGGCAGCAATCAGCCCCAGCATTTT.

J is TRBJ2-5 and V is TRBV7-9; possibly TRBD2 for D (6 bases). This CDR3 is 16 amino acids long. In germline, CDR1 is SEHNR, CDR2 FQNEAQ (reference sequence). Trimming took off 7 bases at V and 3 bases at J, with 21 bases between the two ends. CDR3 sequence: CASTDWAQEGEETQYF. For the CDR3, the DNA is TGTGCCAGCACCGATTGGGCCCAGGAGGGAGAAGAGACCCAGTACTTC.

V gene TRBV18 combines with J gene TRBJ1-1; tentative D call: TRBD1 (6 bases). This CDR3 has 16 amino acids. V lost 0 bases and J 5 bases, leaving 16 bases between the germline ends. CDR1 KGHSH and CDR2 LQKENI come from the germline V gene. The CDR3 loop is CASSPPVAGGMTEAFF. The CDR3 nucleotides read TGTGCCAGCTCACCACCGGTGGCTGGGGGCATGACTGAAGCTTTCTTT.